The source of this T cell receptor beta chain is a study of CD8 T cells in Susac syndrome. This clonotype turned up a few times. Random hexamers were used to reverse transcribe the RNA input (about 0.5 to 1 ug). TCRdb reprocessed the immunoSEQ multiplex PCR reads with MiXCR, giving one entry per CDR3 protein. The table lists around 300,000 distinct CDR3 sequences, 70% to 90% of them singletons. Germline V gives CDR1 KGHDR, CDR2 SFDVKD. The CDR3 length is 16 residues. Unmatched junction bases numbered 7, after V lost 2 bases and J lost 7 bases. The TCR comes from a human donor with multiple sclerosis. The chain couples TRBV24-1 to TRBJ2-1; 10 positions match TRBD1. Sample: CD8+ T cells from PBMCs. The CDR3 DNA reads TGTGCCACCAGTGATTCCGGGACAGGGGCATGGAATGAGCAGTTCTTC. Encoded protein: CATSDSGTGAWNEQFF.